The rows below give T cell receptor beta chains drawn from one sample of a study of cytomegalovirus exposure and HLA in healthy donors. Generated by immunoSEQ multiplex PCR, the TCRdb table keeps only in-frame clones and is missing some. The sample yields 150,000 to 200,000 clones, about four fifths seen once. The sample comprised PBMCs. These receptors all stem from a woman in her twenties or thirties in good health and CMV-seropositive. The CDR3 runs from the conserved cysteine through the conserved F or W. D genes are given only for firm matches. Clone sizes are given selectively: once, few, many, or a class where the clone is expanded.

NA	TRBV11-2	TRBJ1-1	NA	TGTGCCAGCAGCTTTAAGCCCGGGACAACCTACACTGAAGCTTTCTTT	CASSFKPGTTYTEAFF
NA	TRBV28	TRBJ1-1	NA	TGTGCCAGCAGTTTCTTTAACCCGGTCAGATCATCCACGGGGGCTTTCTTT	CASSFFNPVRSSTGAFF
NA	TRBV7-3	TRBJ2-1	TRBD1	TGTGCCAGCAGCCTAACCGGGACAGGGGTCGCTGAGCAGTTCTTC	CASSLTGTGVAEQFF
NA	TRBV7-9	TRBJ2-1	TRBD2	TGTGCCAGCAGCCCCCGGGAGGGGGAAGTTTCTAACGAGCAGTTCTTC	CASSPREGEVSNEQFF
NA	TRBV7-9	TRBJ1-5	NA	TGTGCCAGCAGCTTTGGGGGGGCCAGGCCCCAGCATTTT	CASSFGGARPQHF
NA	TRBV11-2	TRBJ2-7	TRBD1	TGTGCCAGCAGCCGGACAGGAACGACCTACGAGCAGTACTTC	CASSRTGTTYEQYF
NA	TRBV14	TRBJ2-2	TRBD1	TGTGCCAGCAGCCAACCCCGACAGGGGGCATACACCGGGGAGCTGTTTTTT	CASSQPRQGAYTGELFF
once	TRBV5-4	TRBJ2-1	NA	TGTGCCAGCAGCGAGGTATCCTACAATGAGCAGTTCTTC	CASSEVSYNEQFF
NA	TRBV2	TRBJ2-7	TRBD1	TGTGCCAGCAGTGACACGAGGACAGGGAGAAGAACGTACGAGCAGTACTTC	CASSDTRTGRRTYEQYF
NA	TRBV20-1	TRBJ1-4	NA	TGCAGTGCTAGACGGGAAAAACTGTTTTTT	CSARREKLFF
NA	TRBV9	TRBJ1-4	NA	TGTGCCAGCAGCGGGACATGGAATAATGAAAAACTGTTTTTT	CASSGTWNNEKLFF
NA	TRBV10-3	TRBJ1-1	TRBD1	TGTGCCATCAGTGACGACAGGGCATATTCAGCTTTCTTT	CAISDDRAYSAFF
NA	TRBV7-9	TRBJ1-2	TRBD1	TGTGCCAGCAGCTCCCGGACAGGGGGGATCTATGGCTACACCTTC	CASSSRTGGIYGYTF
once	TRBV5-4	TRBJ2-7	TRBD2	TGTGCCAGCAGCTTGGGGTTAGGGCGGGAGGAGTACGAGCAGTACTTC	CASSLGLGREEYEQYF
NA	TRBV6-5	TRBJ1-4	TRBD1	TGTGCCAGCAGCCCCCTACAGGGGTGGAATGAAAAACTGTTTTTT	CASSPLQGWNEKLFF
once	TRBV27	TRBJ2-7	TRBD1	TGTGCCATCAAACAGGGGAACGAGCAGTACTTC	CAIKQGNEQYF
few	TRBV6-5	TRBJ1-2	NA	TGTGCCAGCAGGGCCGACAATCGGGGTAGGGATGGCTACACCTTC	CASRADNRGRDGYTF
NA	TRBV9	TRBJ2-5	NA	TGTGCCAGCAGCGTAGGAGCAGGGAGGCAAGAGACCCAGTACTTC	CASSVGAGRQETQYF
NA	TRBV6-5	TRBJ1-1	NA	TGTGCCAGCAGTTACTCGACAACCAACACTGAAGCTTTCTTT	CASSYSTTNTEAFF
NA	TRBV4-2	TRBJ2-3	NA	TGTGCCAGCAGCCAAGGTGAATCGCGGGGAACTCGCACAGATACGCAGTATTTT	CASSQGESRGTRTDTQYF
NA	TRBV18	TRBJ2-7	NA	TGTGCCAGCTCACCCTCGGAGCTCTACGAGCAGTACTTC	CASSPSELYEQYF
once	TRBV9	TRBJ1-1	NA	TGTGCCAGCAGCGCTAATCCGACTTTCTTT	CASSANPTFF
NA	TRBV6-5	TRBJ1-3	NA	TGTGCCAGCAGCGAATTAACCGGGAACACCATATATTTT	CASSELTGNTIYF
few	TRBV6-6	TRBJ1-3	TRBD1	TGTGCCAGCAGTTCCGGGACAGGGATTAGAAACACCATATATTTT	CASSSGTGIRNTIYF
NA	TRBV7-2	TRBJ2-7	NA	TGTGCCAGCAGCCCCCGGAGAGGAGGCGAGCAGTACTTC	CASSPRRGGEQYF
NA	TRBV25-1	TRBJ2-5	TRBD1	TGTGCCAGCAGTGAGTCCGGGACAGGGGAAGAGACCCAGTACTTC	CASSESGTGEETQYF
NA	TRBV6-5	TRBJ1-4	TRBD1	TGTGCCAGCAGTTACCAGGCAGGGGGCAGGGAAAAACTGTTTTTT	CASSYQAGGREKLFF
NA	TRBV6-5	TRBJ2-2	NA	TGTGCCAGCAGTGTACAGGGTCCCGACACCGGGGAGCTGTTTTTT	CASSVQGPDTGELFF
NA	TRBV28	TRBJ1-1	NA	TGTGCCAGCAGTTTGGCACAGACTGAAGCTTTCTTT	CASSLAQTEAFF
NA	TRBV5-1	TRBJ1-2	TRBD1	TGCGCCAGCAGCTTGCCGGGACAGGCGAACTATGGCTACACCTTC	CASSLPGQANYGYTF
NA	TRBV28	TRBJ1-2	TRBD1	TGTGCCAGCAGGCTGACAGGGGAGGGTGGCTACACCTTC	CASRLTGEGGYTF
NA	TRBV15	TRBJ1-5	TRBD1	TGTGCCACCAGCAGACCCATAGGGACAGGGGGTTATCAGCCCCAGCATTTT	CATSRPIGTGGYQPQHF
NA	TRBV4-2	TRBJ1-5	TRBD1	TGTGCCAGCAGCCAAGATCCAGGGGGCGCTGGACAGCCCCAGCATTTT	CASSQDPGGAGQPQHF
NA	TRBV10-3	TRBJ2-1	TRBD1	TGTGCCATCAGTGGCCGGGACAGGGGCTGGAATGAGCAGTTCTTC	CAISGRDRGWNEQFF
NA	TRBV15	TRBJ2-7	NA	TGTGCCACCAGCACCGGCGGGTCCTCCTACGAGCAGTACTTC	CATSTGGSSYEQYF
NA	TRBV5-6	TRBJ2-3	TRBD2	TGTGCCAGCAGCCCCGCGGGGAGGGGCGGCACAGATACGCAGTATTTT	CASSPAGRGGTDTQYF
few	TRBV2	TRBJ2-2	TRBD2	TGTGCCAGCAAGGGAACTAGCGGGGGGGCGCTGAACACCGGGGAGCTGTTTTTT	CASKGTSGGALNTGELFF
NA	TRBV6-1	TRBJ2-5	NA	TGTGCCAGCAGTCAGGGACTGCGGGAGACCCAGTACTTC	CASSQGLRETQYF
NA	TRBV4-3	TRBJ2-5	NA	TGCGCCAGCAGCCAAGATCTGCGGGAGACCCAGTACTTC	CASSQDLRETQYF
NA	TRBV5-1	TRBJ2-7	NA	TGCGCCAGCAGCGAAAAGTTACCGCCGGCCTACGAGCAGTACTTC	CASSEKLPPAYEQYF
NA	TRBV15	TRBJ1-5	NA	TGTGCCACCAGCAGAGATCAGAGGGCAGAGGGCTCCCAGCATTTT	CATSRDQRAEGSQHF
once	TRBV5-4	TRBJ2-7	NA	TGTGCCAGCAGCTCGCCTAGGGGAATCGGCTACGAGCAGTACTTC	CASSSPRGIGYEQYF
NA	TRBV28	TRBJ2-5	TRBD2	TGTGCCAGCAGTCATGACAAGGGGCGCAGGGGACTAGCGGTTCAAGAGACCCAGTACTTC	CASSHDKGRRGLAVQETQYF
NA	TRBV6-6	TRBJ1-2	NA	TGTGCCAGCAGTTACCAGGGTCGGGTACACACCTTC	CASSYQGRVHTF
NA	TRBV10-2	TRBJ1-1	NA	TGCGCCAGCTCAGAAGGGGTATACACTGAAGCTTTCTTT	CASSEGVYTEAFF
NA	TRBV13	TRBJ2-3	NA	TGTGCCAGCAGCCTCGAGGGCACAGATACGCAGTATTTT	CASSLEGTDTQYF
NA	TRBV14	TRBJ1-2	NA	TGTGCCAGCAGCCAAGATCAGGGACTTTATGGCTACACCTTC	CASSQDQGLYGYTF
few	TRBV6-1	TRBJ1-2	NA	TGTGCCAGCACCAGTACTACCGGGACACTCCGCGGCTACACCTTC	CASTSTTGTLRGYTF
few	TRBV6-5	TRBJ2-2	TRBD2	TGTGCCAGCAGTACGGGGCGGGAGAGCGGGGAGCTGTTTTTT	CASSTGRESGELFF
NA	TRBV18	TRBJ2-5	TRBD2	TGTGCCAGCTCCCAACTAAGGTCGGGGGGTAGCCAAGAGACCCAGTACTTC	CASSQLRSGGSQETQYF
NA	TRBV2	TRBJ2-3	NA	TGTGCCAGCAGTGATTCGAGGGTGTTCACAGATACGCAGTATTTT	CASSDSRVFTDTQYF
once	TRBV7-8	TRBJ1-2	NA	TGTGCCAGCAGCCCCCTGAACAGCAACTATGGCTACACCTTC	CASSPLNSNYGYTF
NA	TRBV5-6	TRBJ2-7	TRBD1	TGTGCCAGCAGCTTAGAGGGACAGAGCTCCTACGAGCAGTACTTC	CASSLEGQSSYEQYF
NA	TRBV5-1	TRBJ1-1	NA	TGCGCCAGCAGCTTGACGGGTTTTAACACTGAAGCTTTCTTT	CASSLTGFNTEAFF
NA	TRBV7-8	TRBJ2-1	NA	TGTGCCAGCAACTATAGGGGGGGGCCCGTGTCGGATGAGCAGTTCTTC	CASNYRGGPVSDEQFF